This TCR beta chain came from a study of blood T cell repertoires in COVID-19. Study context: PBMCs, B-cell-depleted T cells, or T cells were the source of the cDNA or gDNA that made up the material.

Self-reported history from a screening survey and questionnaire set each donor's cohort. Repertoires were generated with immunoSEQ multiplex PCR, while TCRdb's copy carries only in-frame clones and drops some. This sample has about 230,000 clones, with less than 85% found just once. Germline CDR1 is KGHDR and CDR2 is SFDVKD. The CDR3 runs 14 residues. V was pared by 7 bases and J by 3 bases, with 14 bases between. The chain recombines TRBV24-1 with TRBJ1-1; D gene uncertain. This clonotype originated in a man in his 60s who had recovered from COVID-19. The specimen sequenced was PBMCs or T cells enriched from blood (not recorded which). The CDR3 region has the DNA TGTGCCACCAGAGACGGAAGGGAGTACACTGAAGCTTTCTTT. It specifies CATRDGREYTEAFF.